This record covers a single TCR beta chain. Seattle's cohort entered during active infection and was followed longitudinally. The entry originates in a study of blood T cell repertoires in COVID-19. Overall study: Acute-phase and convalescent COVID-19 samples originated in the United States, Italy and Spain. PBMCs, B-cell-depleted T cells, or T cells were the source of the cDNA or gDNA that made up the material.

This CDR3 has 12 residues. Authors' analysis steps: Estimates of nucleated cell counts were drawn from the amplification of reference gene primers. This table comes from immunoSEQ multiplex PCR, and its TCRdb copy is limited to in-frame clones, with some not included. The DNA was the basis for D and trimming; V, J and clone size are from that table. This table holds fewer than 200,000 clones, roughly four fifths found once. The receptor comes from a woman older than 75 with COVID-19, enrolled during active disease. The chain recombines TRBV21-1 with TRBJ2-5; the listed D gene, TRBD2, was not tested against the DNA. TRBV21-1 constitutes a pseudogene. Material: peripheral blood. CDR3 DNA sequence: TGTGCCAAATTACTAGCGGGAGAGACCCAGTACTTC. Protein: CAKLLAGETQYF.